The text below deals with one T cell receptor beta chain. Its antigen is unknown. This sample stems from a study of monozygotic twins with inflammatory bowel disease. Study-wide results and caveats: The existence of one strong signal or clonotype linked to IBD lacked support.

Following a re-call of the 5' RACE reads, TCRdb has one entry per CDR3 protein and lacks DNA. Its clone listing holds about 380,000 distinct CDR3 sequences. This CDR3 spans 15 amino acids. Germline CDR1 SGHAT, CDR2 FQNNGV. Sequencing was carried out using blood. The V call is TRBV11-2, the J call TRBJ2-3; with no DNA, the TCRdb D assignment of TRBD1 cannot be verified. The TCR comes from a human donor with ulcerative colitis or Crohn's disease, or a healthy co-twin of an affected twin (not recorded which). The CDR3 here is CASSPGQGGTDTQYF.